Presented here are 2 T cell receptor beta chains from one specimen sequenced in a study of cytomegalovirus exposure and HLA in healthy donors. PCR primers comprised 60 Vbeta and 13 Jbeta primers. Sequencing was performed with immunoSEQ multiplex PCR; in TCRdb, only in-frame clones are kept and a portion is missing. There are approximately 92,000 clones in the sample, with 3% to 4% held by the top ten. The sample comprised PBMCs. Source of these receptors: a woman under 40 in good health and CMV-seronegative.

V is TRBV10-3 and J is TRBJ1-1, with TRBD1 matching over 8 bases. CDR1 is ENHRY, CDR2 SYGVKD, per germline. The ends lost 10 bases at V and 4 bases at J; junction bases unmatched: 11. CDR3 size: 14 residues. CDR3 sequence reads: CATTIGQGFTEAFF. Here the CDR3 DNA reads TGTGCCACCACCATAGGACAGGGCTTCACTGAAGCTTTCTTT.

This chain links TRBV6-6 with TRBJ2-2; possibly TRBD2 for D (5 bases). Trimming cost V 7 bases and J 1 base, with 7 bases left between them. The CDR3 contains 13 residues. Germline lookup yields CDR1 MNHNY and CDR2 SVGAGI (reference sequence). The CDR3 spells CASTDWNTGELFF. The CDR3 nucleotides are TGTGCCAGCACGGACTGGAACACCGGGGAGCTGTTTTTT.